One and the same sample provided the 27 T cell receptor beta chains below, sequenced in a study of PD-1 blockade in mismatch repair-deficient tumors. The assay was immunoSEQ multiplex PCR, and TCRdb's table has in-frame clones only and misses some. The profile covers about 68,000 clones, with 70% to 85% appearing a single time and about 5% taken by the ten largest. The sample consisted of peripheral blood, taken 2 weeks after starting pembrolizumab. The source is an adult with mismatch repair-deficient cancer.

The chain links TRBV29-1 to TRBJ2-7; D is undetermined. The CDR3 loop spans 13 amino acids. Per the germline V gene, CDR1 is SQVTM and CDR2 is ANQGSEA. The V gene lost 0 bases and the J gene lost 0 bases, with 6 bases spanning the gap. The CDR3 bases are TGCAGCGTTGAAGATGGGGACTCCTACGAGCAGTACTTC. Amino acids: CSVEDGDSYEQYF.

This chain links TRBV6-5 with TRBJ1-1; no clear D gene. Germline CDR1 is MNHEY and CDR2 is SVGAGI. The germline V and J ends were trimmed by 10 bases and 4 bases, with 19 bases remaining between them. The CDR3 has 14 amino acids. CDR3 in amino acids: CATQVLVESTEAFF. The CDR3, as DNA: TGTGCCACCCAAGTACTAGTGGAGAGCACTGAAGCTTTCTTT.

The chain has TRBV6-5 and TRBJ1-2; 7 bases are shared with TRBD1. Germline CDR1 is MNHEY and CDR2 is SVGAGI. V was pared by 6 bases and J by 8 bases, with 9 bases of the junction left unmatched. The CDR3 has 13 residues. The CDR3 sequence is CASSLDRVYGYTF. The DNA for the CDR3 is TGTGCCAGCAGCCTAGACAGGGTTTACGGCTACACCTTC.

V and J are TRBV5-1 and TRBJ1-4, with 11 bases lining up with TRBD1. Germline lookup yields CDR1 SGHRS and CDR2 YFSETQ. There are 15 residues in the CDR3. V was clipped by 4 bases and J by 8 bases; unmatched bases: 7. CDR3 loop: CASSTGQGAGEKLFF. The CDR3, as DNA: TGCGCCAGCAGCACCGGACAGGGGGCAGGCGAAAAACTGTTTTTT.

The J gene is TRBJ1-2, the V gene TRBV7-2, with D possibly matching TRBD1 (5 bases). This CDR3 is built from 14 residues. V gave up 6 bases and J gave up 8 bases, with 19 bases separating them. CDR1 and CDR2 from the germline V gene are SGHTA and FQGNSA. CDR3 protein: CASSPGRSSPGYTF. As DNA, the CDR3 is TGTGCCAGCAGTCCGGGACGCAGCTCTCCCGGCTACACCTTC.

The table lists this clone with a few counts. This CDR3 reads CASSVADSSYEQYF. The DNA of the CDR3 is TGTGCCAGCAGCGTAGCGGATAGCTCCTACGAGCAGTACTTC. This chain links TRBV9 with TRBJ2-7, with D uncertain. V lost 0 bases, J lost 0 bases, and 7 bases lay in between. The CDR3 spans 14 residues. Germline V gene sequence: CDR1 SGDLS, CDR2 YYNGEE.

The chain couples TRBV4-1 to TRBJ2-1; D uncertain. CDR3 length: 17 residues. The V gene lost 0 bases and the J gene lost 6 bases, with 18 bases spanning the gap. Germline CDR1 MGHRA, CDR2 YSYEKL. The CDR3 reads CASSQEETVSLGNEQFF. For the CDR3, the DNA is TGCGCCAGCAGCCAAGAGGAGACGGTTTCCTTGGGCAATGAGCAGTTCTTC.

The CDR3 region has the DNA TGCAGCGTTGAGGGGGTAGGGGTAGGCTACGAGCAGTACTTC. Its protein product is CSVEGVGVGYEQYF. The chain is built from TRBV29-1 and TRBJ2-7; D is tentatively TRBD1 or TRBD2 (5 bases each). The CDR3 is 14 amino acids. Germline values: CDR1 SQVTM, CDR2 ANQGSEA. V was cut by 3 bases and J by 3 bases, with 15 bases left in between.

The chain employs TRBV6-5 and TRBJ2-7; 10 positions match TRBD1. Germline CDR1 reads MNHEY; CDR2 reads SVGAGI. The J segment lost 5 bases and the V segment lost 2 bases, leaving 9 bases of the junction unmatched. The CDR3 totals 16 residues. This CDR3 reads CASSYRGGTGAHEQYF. DNA of the CDR3: TGTGCCAGCAGTTACAGAGGGGGGACAGGGGCGCACGAGCAGTACTTC.

The chain is built from TRBV7-9 and TRBJ1-1, with D unclear. CDR3 size: 14 residues. V was clipped by 4 bases and J by 8 bases, with 17 bases between them. The germline gives CDR1 SEHNR, CDR2 FQNEAQ (reference sequence). The CDR3, as DNA: TGTGCCAGCAGCTCCTACGCCGGTAGCATAGAAGCTTTCTTT. Translation: CASSSYAGSIEAFF.

V and J are TRBV27 and TRBJ1-5; no definite D call. The CDR3 length is 15 residues. The V and J ends lost 3 bases and 1 base respectively, with 10 bases between them. Germline CDR1 MNHEY, CDR2 SMNVEV (reference sequence). The chain's CDR3 is CASSFRGGSNQPQHF. Here the CDR3 DNA reads TGTGCCAGCAGTTTTCGTGGCGGGAGCAATCAGCCCCAGCATTTT.

This clone turned up a few times. The chain carries TRBV9 and TRBJ2-7, with 7 bases aligning to TRBD2. The germline V gene has CDR1 SGDLS and CDR2 YYNGEE. There are 15 residues in the CDR3. The V and J ends lost 4 bases and 5 bases, in that order; junction bases with no gene match: 12. In DNA, the CDR3 is TGTGCCAGCAGCCCAGCCCGGAAGGGGAGGGACGAGCAGTACTTC. This gives the protein CASSPARKGRDEQYF.

The chain joins TRBV4-1 to TRBJ1-5; D not certain. Germline lookup yields CDR1 MGHRA and CDR2 YSYEKL. This CDR3 contains 17 residues. Between the trimmed V and J ends, which lost 1 base and 0 bases, there was a span of 13 bases. CDR3 nucleotides: TGCGCCAGCAGCCAAGTGGATATGGGATTTAGCAATCAGCCCCAGCATTTT. Translated: CASSQVDMGFSNQPQHF.

In its sample, this clone was seen once. This chain joins TRBV6-5 and TRBJ2-7; 13 bases fit TRBD2. Germline CDR1 is MNHEY and CDR2 is SVGAGI. The length of the CDR3 is 15 residues. V lost 5 bases and J lost 6; bases outside the gene matches: 7. CDR3 sequence (DNA): TGTGCCAGCAGTAGGGATGGACTAGCGGGAGTCGAGCAGTACTTC. Protein product: CASSRDGLAGVEQYF.

The rearrangement joins TRBV9 to TRBJ2-6; TRBD1 aligns across 8 bases. The V gene's germline CDR1 is SGDLS and CDR2 YYNGEE. This CDR3 region has 18 residues. V lost 0 bases and J lost 0; bases outside the gene matches: 5. CDR3 in amino acids: CASSVEPGGASGANVLTF. The CDR3 DNA follows: TGTGCCAGCAGCGTAGAACCAGGGGGCGCCTCTGGGGCCAACGTCCTGACTTTC. Drawing the rest from reference TRBV9 and TRBJ2-6, the complete variable domain is DSGVTQTPKHLITATGQRVTLRCSPRSGDLSVYWYQQSLDQGLQFLIQYYNGEERAKGNILERFSAQQFPDLHSELNLSSLELGDSALYFCASSVEPGGASGANVLTFGAGSRLTVL.

This chain uses TRBV27 with TRBJ1-5; tentatively, D is TRBD1 (5 bases). The V gene lost 6 bases and the J gene lost 4 bases, with 16 bases spanning the gap. Germline V lookup: CDR1 MNHEY, CDR2 SMNVEV (reference sequence). The CDR3 totals 15 residues. CDR3 nucleotides: TGTGCCAGCAGCTCAATAGGGGATGCAAATCAGCCCCAGCATTTT. Its protein product is CASSSIGDANQPQHF.

The CDR3 is CASSRTLGQGTGGYTF. In DNA, the CDR3 is TGCGCCAGCAGCCGAACCCTGGGACAGGGTACGGGCGGCTACACCTTC. The J gene is TRBJ1-2, the V gene TRBV4-1; 9 positions agree with TRBD1. The germline V gene has CDR1 MGHRA and CDR2 YSYEKL. This CDR3 is built from 16 residues. J was trimmed by 8 bases and V by 4 bases; bases with no gene match: 14.

This clone has only a few counts. The genes are TRBV29-1 and TRBJ2-4; 10 positions agree with TRBD2. The CDR3 length is 14 residues. The germline CDR1 and CDR2 sequences are SQVTM and ANQGSEA. J gave up 0 bases and V 6 bases, and 2 bases lay outside the gene matches. CDR3 loop: CSVASGRAKNIQYF. CDR3 DNA sequence: TGCAGCGTAGCTAGCGGGAGAGCCAAAAACATTCAGTACTTC.

CDR3 sequence: CASSYGGSTDTQYF. In nucleotides, the CDR3 is TGTGCCAGCAGTTACGGGGGTAGCACAGATACGCAGTATTTT. V gene TRBV6-5 combines with J gene TRBJ2-3; either TRBD1 or TRBD2 may fit D (5 bases each). This CDR3 comprises 14 residues. V dropped 2 bases and J dropped 0 bases, with 6 bases sitting between them. Germline V lookup: CDR1 MNHEY, CDR2 SVGAGI.

The chain couples TRBV4-2 to TRBJ1-1; D is perhaps TRBD1 (5 bases). V was trimmed by 0 bases and J by 1 base, leaving 12 bases between them. CDR3 size: 16 residues. The germline V gene has CDR1 LGHNA and CDR2 YNFKEQ. Here the CDR3 DNA reads TGTGCCAGCAGCCAAGAAGCGGAGGGACCGAACACTGAAGCTTTCTTT. As protein: CASSQEAEGPNTEAFF.

This clone showed up just a few times. This sample includes further DNA sequences coding for the same CDR3. The V call is TRBV5-1, the J call TRBJ2-7; D is uncertain. Trimming stripped 2 bases from V and 2 bases from J, with 8 bases between. The CDR3 is 13 amino acids. In germline, CDR1 is SGHRS, CDR2 YFSETQ. The CDR3 sequence is CASSFGQAYEQYF. The CDR3 region has the DNA TGCGCCAGCAGCTTTGGTCAGGCCTACGAGCAGTACTTC. The full variable domain, in which reference TRBV5-1 and TRBJ2-7 provide the parts outside the CDR3, is KAGVTQTPRYLIKTRGQQVTLSCSPISGHRSVSWYQQTPGQGLQFLFEYFSETQRNKGNFPGRFSGRQFSNSRSEMNVSTLELGDSALYLCASSFGQAYEQYFGPGTRLTVT.

This chain links TRBV11-2 with TRBJ2-3; 8 nucleotides match TRBD1. Trimming at V came to 6 bases and at J to 5 bases, leaving 10 bases not matched to a gene. CDR1 SGHAT and CDR2 FQNNGV come from the germline V gene. The CDR3 is made up of 15 amino acids. CDR3: CASRQTGAVEDTQYF. DNA of the CDR3: TGTGCCAGCAGGCAGACAGGGGCGGTTGAAGATACGCAGTATTTT.

The CDR3 DNA sequence: TGTGCCAGCAGCTCGGGGGACAGGGGACAAGAGACCCAGTACTTC. It encodes CASSSGDRGQETQYF. This sequence joins TRBV5-4 and TRBJ2-5; 10 bases are shared with TRBD1. This CDR3 contains 15 residues. Germline V CDR1 and CDR2: SGHNT, YYREEE (reference sequence). The V and J ends lost 3 bases and 2 bases, in that order; junction bases with no gene match: 4.

This chain's CDR3 is CASSEGPGLGRGYTF. In nucleotides, the CDR3 is TGTGCCAGCAGTGAGGGGCCGGGACTCGGGCGCGGCTACACCTTC. The chain uses TRBV2 and TRBJ1-2, with a tentative D call TRBD1 (5 bases). Germline V gene data show CDR1 as SNHLY and CDR2 as FYNNEI. CDR3 length equals 15 residues. The V gene lost 3 bases and the J gene lost 8 bases, with 19 bases spanning the gap.

The chain recombines TRBV29-1 with TRBJ2-7; 9 bases are shared with TRBD1. V shed 6 bases, J shed 5 bases, and the junction held 8 bases outside the gene matches. Germline CDR1 is SQVTM and CDR2 is ANQGSEA. The CDR3 has 13 amino acids. In DNA, the CDR3 is TGCAGCGTGACTACAGGGGGCGGCCACGAGCAGTACTTC. Its translation: CSVTTGGGHEQYF.

This clone was recorded a few times. The genes are TRBV27 and TRBJ2-1; D gene uncertain. CDR3 length equals 15 residues. Trimming pared 2 bases from V and 3 bases from J, leaving 11 bases between. Germline assignment: CDR1 MNHEY and CDR2 SMNVEV (reference sequence). In DNA form, the CDR3 reads TGTGCCAGCAGTTTAAAACGGGCCCTCTACAATGAGCAGTTCTTC. Protein sequence: CASSLKRALYNEQFF.

Remarks on this clone: The sample holds other DNA sequences that translate to the same CDR3. The genes are TRBV6-1 and TRBJ1-5; a weak D match, TRBD1 (5 bases). From germline, CDR1 is MNHNS and CDR2 SASEGT. The CDR3 runs 15 residues. Trimming took 4 bases from V and 0 from J, leaving 10 bases between them. The CDR3 nucleotides are TGTGCCAGCAGTGTTACAGGATATAGCAATCAGCCCCAGCATTTT. This sequence encodes CASSVTGYSNQPQHF.